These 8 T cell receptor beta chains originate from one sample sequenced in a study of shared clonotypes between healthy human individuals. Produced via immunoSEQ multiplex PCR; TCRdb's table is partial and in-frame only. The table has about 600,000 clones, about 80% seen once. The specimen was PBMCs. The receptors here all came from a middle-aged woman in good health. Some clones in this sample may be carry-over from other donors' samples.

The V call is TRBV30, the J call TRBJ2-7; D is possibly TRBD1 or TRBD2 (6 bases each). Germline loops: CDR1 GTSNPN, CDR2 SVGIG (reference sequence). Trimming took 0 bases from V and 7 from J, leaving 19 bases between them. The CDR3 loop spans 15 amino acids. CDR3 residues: CAWSVLGGGAGEQYF. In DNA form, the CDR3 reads TGTGCCTGGAGTGTTCTGGGGGGCGGGGCCGGGGAGCAGTACTTC.

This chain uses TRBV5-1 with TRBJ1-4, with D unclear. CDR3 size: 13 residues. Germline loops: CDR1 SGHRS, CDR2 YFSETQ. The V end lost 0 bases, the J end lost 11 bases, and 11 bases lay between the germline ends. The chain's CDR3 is CASSLAGGSKLFF. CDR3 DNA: TGCGCCAGCAGCTTGGCGGGAGGGTCTAAACTGTTTTTT.

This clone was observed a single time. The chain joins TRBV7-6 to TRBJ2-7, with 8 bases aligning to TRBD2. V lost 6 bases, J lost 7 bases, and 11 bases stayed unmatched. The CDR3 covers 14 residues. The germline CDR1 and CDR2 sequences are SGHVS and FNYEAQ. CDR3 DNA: TGTGCCAGCAGGCAACTAGCGGAGATGGGAGAGCAGTACTTC. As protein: CASRQLAEMGEQYF.

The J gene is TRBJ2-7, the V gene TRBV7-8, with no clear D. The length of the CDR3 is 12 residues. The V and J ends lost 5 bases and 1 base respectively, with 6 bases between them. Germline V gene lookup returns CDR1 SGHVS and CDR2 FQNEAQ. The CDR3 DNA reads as TGTGCCAGCAGCAGACATTCCTACGAGCAGTACTTC. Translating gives CASSRHSYEQYF.

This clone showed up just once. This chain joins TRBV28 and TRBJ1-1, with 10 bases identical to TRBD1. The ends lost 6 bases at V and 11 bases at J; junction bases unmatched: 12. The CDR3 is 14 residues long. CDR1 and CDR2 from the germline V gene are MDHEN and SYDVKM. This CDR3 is CASRETGGAEFAFF. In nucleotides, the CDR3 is TGTGCCAGCAGGGAGACAGGGGGCGCGGAGTTCGCTTTCTTT.

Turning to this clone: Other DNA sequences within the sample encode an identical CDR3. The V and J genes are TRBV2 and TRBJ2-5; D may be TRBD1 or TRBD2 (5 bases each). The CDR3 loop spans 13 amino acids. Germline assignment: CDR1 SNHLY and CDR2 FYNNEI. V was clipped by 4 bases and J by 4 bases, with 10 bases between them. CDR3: CASSGGGGETQYF. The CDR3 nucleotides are TGTGCCAGCAGTGGAGGTGGGGGAGAGACCCAGTACTTC.

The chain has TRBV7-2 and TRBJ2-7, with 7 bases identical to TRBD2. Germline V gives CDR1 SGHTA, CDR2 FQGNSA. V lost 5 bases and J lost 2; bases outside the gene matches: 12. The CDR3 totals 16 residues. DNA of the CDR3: TGTGCCAGCAGCCCTAGGAGATCGGGAGGACCCTACGAGCAGTACTTC. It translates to CASSPRRSGGPYEQYF.

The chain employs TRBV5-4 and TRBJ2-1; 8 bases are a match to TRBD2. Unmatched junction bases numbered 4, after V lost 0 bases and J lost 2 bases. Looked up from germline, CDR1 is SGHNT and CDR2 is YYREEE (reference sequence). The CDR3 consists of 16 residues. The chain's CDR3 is CASSLAERGPYNEQFF. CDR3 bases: TGTGCCAGCAGCTTGGCGGAGCGGGGGCCCTACAATGAGCAGTTCTTC.